Shown below are 6 T cell receptor beta chains from a single sample sequenced in a study of blood T cell repertoires in COVID-19. Measured with immunoSEQ multiplex PCR; TCRdb has only the in-frame clones, and not every one. The repertoire holds about 220,000 clones, with roughly 90% as singletons. Sequencing was done on a sample of peripheral blood. The receptors were sampled from a man aged 30 to 45 who had recovered from COVID-19.

The chain links TRBV6-2 or TRBV6-3 to TRBJ1-2, with 9 bases identical to TRBD1. Germline assignment: CDR1 MNHEY and CDR2 SVGEGT. V lost 5 bases, J lost 5 bases, and 3 bases stayed unmatched. The CDR3 sequence is 13 residues long. The chain's CDR3 is CASSMDRGYGYTF. The DNA of the CDR3 is TGTGCCAGCAGTATGGACAGGGGTTATGGCTACACCTTC.

CDR3 in amino acids: CASRTSGRGYEQYF. The CDR3 DNA follows: TGTGCCAGCCGAACGTCAGGGCGGGGGTACGAGCAGTACTTC. The chain couples TRBV19 to TRBJ2-7; TRBD2 aligns across 7 bases. The CDR3 runs to 14 residues. The V segment lost 9 bases and the J segment 4 bases; nucleotides outside the gene matches: 12. The germline V gene encodes CDR1 LNHDA and CDR2 SQIVND (reference sequence).

V is TRBV7-6 and J is TRBJ1-1; 10 bases agree with TRBD1. CDR3 length equals 16 residues. Per the germline V gene, CDR1 is SGHVS and CDR2 is FNYEAQ. After removal of 1 base from V and 4 bases from J, the junction contained 6 bases not matched to a gene. The CDR3 reads CASSLGGQGWGTEAFF. The CDR3 DNA sequence: TGTGCCAGCAGCTTAGGGGGACAGGGGTGGGGCACTGAAGCTTTCTTT.

The chain joins TRBV29-1 to TRBJ1-4; weak D call: TRBD1 (5 bases). V was trimmed by 3 bases and J by 10 bases, leaving 9 bases between them. The germline CDR1 and CDR2 sequences are SQVTM and ANQGSEA. This CDR3 region has 11 residues. CDR3 nucleotide sequence: TGCAGCGTTGATGGTAGGGGAAAACTGTTTTTT. This translates into CSVDGRGKLFF.

Here the CDR3 reads CASKKPARVNEQYF. The CDR3 bases are TGTGCCAGCAAAAAACCGGCCAGGGTAAACGAGCAGTACTTC. This sequence joins TRBV21-1 and TRBJ2-7; TRBD1, the table's D call, lacks a check against the DNA. TRBV21-1 is listed as a pseudogene. This CDR3 contains 14 residues.

V and J are TRBV10-3 and TRBJ1-2, with 10 bases that match TRBD1. The CDR3 covers 14 residues. V trimming: 10 bases; J trimming: 4 bases; junction bases outside the gene matches: 9. CDR1 and CDR2 from the germline V gene are ENHRY and SYGVKD. The CDR3 loop reads CANQRDRGGYGYTF. The CDR3 DNA reads TGTGCCAACCAACGGGACAGGGGAGGCTATGGCTACACCTTC.